What follows is one T cell receptor beta chain and its context. Profiled with immunoSEQ multiplex PCR; TCRdb holds only in-frame clones, not every one. The sample comprises roughly 42,000 clones, roughly two thirds of which are singletons, and 6% to 8% rests with the top ten. This entry is derived from a study of cytotoxic CD8 clonotypes in ibrutinib-treated CLL. The CDR3 has 16 residues. The ends were cut back, 6 bases at V and 0 bases at J, with 15 bases in the middle. Germline V gene data show CDR1 as MNHEY and CDR2 as SMNVEV (reference sequence). The chain has TRBV27 and TRBJ1-3; D possibly corresponds to TRBD1 (5 bases). This TCR derives from a human donor with chronic lymphocytic leukemia. The material was PBMCs, obtained at disease progression, from a patient treated with ibrutinib. The CDR3 is CASRPQNQGSGNTIYF. CDR3 sequence (DNA): TGTGCCAGCAGGCCTCAAAACCAGGGCTCTGGAAACACCATATATTTT.